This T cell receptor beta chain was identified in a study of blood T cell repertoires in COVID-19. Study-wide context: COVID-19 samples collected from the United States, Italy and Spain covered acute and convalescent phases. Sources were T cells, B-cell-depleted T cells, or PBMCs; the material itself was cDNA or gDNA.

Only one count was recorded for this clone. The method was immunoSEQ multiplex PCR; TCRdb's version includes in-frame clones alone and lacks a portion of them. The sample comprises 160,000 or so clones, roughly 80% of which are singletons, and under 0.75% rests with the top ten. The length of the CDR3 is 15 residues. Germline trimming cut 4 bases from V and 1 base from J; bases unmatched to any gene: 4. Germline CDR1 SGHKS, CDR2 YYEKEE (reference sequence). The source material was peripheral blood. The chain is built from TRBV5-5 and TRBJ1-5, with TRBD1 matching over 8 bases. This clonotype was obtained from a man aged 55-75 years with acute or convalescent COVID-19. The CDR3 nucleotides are TGTGCCAGCAGCGTCGGGACAGGAAGCAATCAGCCCCAGCATTTT. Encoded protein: CASSVGTGSNQPQHF. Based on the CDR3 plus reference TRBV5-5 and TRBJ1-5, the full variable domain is DAGVTQSPTHLIKTRGQQVTLRCSPISGHKSVSWYQQVLGQGPQFIFQYYEKEERGRGNFPDRFSARQFPNYSSELNVNALLLGDSALYLCASSVGTGSNQPQHFGDGTRLSIL.